This T cell receptor (beta chain) was sequenced during a study of blood T cell repertoires in COVID-19. Study background: PBMCs, B-cell-depleted T cells, or T cells provided the cDNA or gDNA that made up the material.

Germline-derived CDR1 and CDR2 are SGHTA and FQGTGA. The ends were cut back, 5 bases at V and 1 base at J, with 12 bases in the middle. The length of the CDR3 is 16 residues. Original processing notes: For nucleated cells, counts were estimated from reference gene primer amplification. Produced via immunoSEQ multiplex PCR; TCRdb's table is partial and in-frame only. For V, J and clone size, that table is used; D and trimming come from the DNA. The table shows 200,000 to 300,000 clones, with 65% to 85% occurring only once. Specimen: peripheral blood. The origin of this receptor is a human donor in a cohort sampled during active COVID-19. J is TRBJ2-6 and V is TRBV7-3, with TRBD1 as a possible D gene (6 bases). CDR3 nucleotides: TGTGCCAGCAGCGCAACAGGGAATTCTGGGGCCAACGTCCTGACTTTC. Its translation: CASSATGNSGANVLTF.